These T cell receptor beta chains were read from a single sample in a study of T cell responses to AZD1222 COVID-19 vaccine. Sequenced by immunoSEQ multiplex PCR; TCRdb stores in-frame clones only, minus some. There are roughly 75,000 clones in the sample; around 90% occur only once, and around 19% lies in the top ten. The sequences come from peripheral blood, collected 28 days after the second AZD1222 dose. The receptors stem from an adult who received the AZD1222 COVID-19 vaccine. The CDR3 runs from the conserved cysteine through the conserved F or W. A D gene is named only where the DNA matches it firmly. Where a row states a size, it is once, few, many or the class of an expanded clone; other rows omit it.

j_call d_call clone_size v_call cdr3_nt cdr3_aa
TRBJ1-1 NA NA TRBV7-9 TGTGCCAGCAGCTTAGCGCCGGGAACGAACACTGAAGCTTTCTTT CASSLAPGTNTEAFF
TRBJ1-2 NA once TRBV5-6 TGTGCCAGCAGCTTGGGACAGGCACTTGTCTACACCTTC CASSLGQALVYTF
TRBJ1-2 NA NA TRBV30 TGTGCCGGCAGCTCGAGACTCCTAGGCTACACCTTC CAGSSRLLGYTF
TRBJ1-6 TRBD1 NA TRBV12-3/TRBV12-4 TGTGCCAGCAAGGGGACAGGGGGGTCACCCCTCCACTTT CASKGTGGSPLHF
TRBJ2-3 NA NA TRBV19 TGTGCCAGTAGTCCTTGGATGGGCACAGATACGCAGTATTTT CASSPWMGTDTQYF
TRBJ1-4 NA NA TRBV4-3 TGCGCCAGCAGCCAAGATCTAGGGGCGGGCGAAAAACTGTTTTTT CASSQDLGAGEKLFF
TRBJ2-3 NA NA TRBV7-2 TGTGCCAGCAGCTTAGCGGGGGTAATCACAGATACGCAGTATTTT CASSLAGVITDTQYF
TRBJ1-1 NA NA TRBV6-5 TGTGCCAGCAGTTCCACCCCGGGGGGTGAAGCTTTCTTT CASSSTPGGEAFF
TRBJ1-3 TRBD1 NA TRBV4-2 TGTGCCAGCAGCCAGGTGGGACAGGGGAGAAACACCATATATTTT CASSQVGQGRNTIYF
TRBJ1-5 TRBD1 NA TRBV27 TGTGCCAGCAGCCCTGACAGGGGTCAGCCCCAGCATTTT CASSPDRGQPQHF
TRBJ1-1 TRBD1 NA TRBV9 TGTGCCAGCAACCTGGGACAGCCTGGGGCTGAAGCTTTCTTT CASNLGQPGAEAFF
TRBJ1-2 NA NA TRBV7-9 TGTGCCAGCAGCGACACTTGGCGCCCCCAGGACTATGGCTACACCTTC CASSDTWRPQDYGYTF
TRBJ1-2 NA NA TRBV20-1 TGCAGTGCTCGGGGGGAGGAGGGCTACACCTTC CSARGEEGYTF
TRBJ2-3 NA NA TRBV2 TGTGCCAGCAAGGTCACAGGGACAGATACGCAGTATTTT CASKVTGTDTQYF
TRBJ1-4 TRBD1 few TRBV6-2/TRBV6-3 TGTGCCAGCAGTTACGGGACAGGGGGTGAAAAACTGTTTTTT CASSYGTGGEKLFF
TRBJ2-7 NA NA TRBV18 TGTGCCAGCTCACCGCCGACTGTCCACGAGCAGTACTTC CASSPPTVHEQYF
TRBJ2-7 NA once TRBV14 TGTGCCAGCAGCCACTCGATCCAACAGGGCCTCTACGGCGAGCAGTACTTC CASSHSIQQGLYGEQYF
TRBJ2-1 NA NA TRBV24-1 TGTGCCACCAGTGCCGCCGGACTACCCCCCAACAATGAGCAGTTCTTC CATSAAGLPPNNEQFF
TRBJ2-1 NA NA TRBV19 TGTGCCAGTAGTCAATTCAAGGGCGGGGCCTCCTACAATGAGCAGTTCTTC CASSQFKGGASYNEQFF
TRBJ1-6 NA NA TRBV9 TGTGCCAGCAGCGTAGGTTATTATCGGGATTCACCCCTCCACTTT CASSVGYYRDSPLHF
TRBJ1-1 NA NA TRBV7-6 TGTGCCAGCAGCTTAGCGCAGGGACGGAACACTGAAGCTTTCTTT CASSLAQGRNTEAFF
TRBJ2-2 NA NA TRBV19 TGTGCCAGTAGTATACGGCACAACACCGGGGAGCTGTTTTTT CASSIRHNTGELFF
TRBJ2-7 NA NA TRBV6-5 TGTGCCAGCAGTTACTTCAGGGGGGGAAGTAGCTACGAGCAGTACTTC CASSYFRGGSSYEQYF
TRBJ1-1 NA NA TRBV11-2 TGTGCCAGCAGCTTCCCTCCGGGTGCGGCACAGGGGAACACTGAAGCTTTCTTT CASSFPPGAAQGNTEAFF
TRBJ1-2 NA NA TRBV3-1/TRBV3-2 TGTGCCAGCAGCCAAGACCCCTTTGGCTACACCTTC CASSQDPFGYTF
TRBJ2-1 TRBD1 NA TRBV28 TGTGCCAGCAGTTCGGGGACAGGGCGTCGCAATGAGCAGTTCTTC CASSSGTGRRNEQFF
TRBJ1-2 NA NA TRBV16 TGTGCCAGCAGCCAATTCGAAGGAGTAAACTATGGCTACACCTTC CASSQFEGVNYGYTF
TRBJ1-2 NA once TRBV15 TGTGCCACCAGGGGAGGGTTGAACTATGGCTACACCTTC CATRGGLNYGYTF
TRBJ1-5 NA NA TRBV12-5 TGTGCTAGTGGTTTGGTAGCTAGGGGTGATCAGCCCCAGCATTTT CASGLVARGDQPQHF
TRBJ1-6 TRBD1 NA TRBV18 TGTGCCAGCTCACCCGGGACAGGGGGAGTTTCACCCCTCCACTTT CASSPGTGGVSPLHF
TRBJ2-3 TRBD1 NA TRBV28 TGTGCCAGCAGTTTACAGACAGGGGGCGCAGATACGCAGTATTTT CASSLQTGGADTQYF
TRBJ1-2 TRBD1 NA TRBV30 TGTGCCTGGAATGGCCGTACAGGGGCTAGAAACTATGGCTACACCTTC CAWNGRTGARNYGYTF
TRBJ1-5 NA NA TRBV24-1 TGTGCCACCAGTGGCAGTAATCAGCCCCAGCATTTT CATSGSNQPQHF
TRBJ1-2 NA NA TRBV6-1 TGTGCCAGCAGTGAAGAGGGTTACGGCTACACCTTC CASSEEGYGYTF
TRBJ1-2 NA NA TRBV3-1/TRBV3-2 TGTGCCAGCAGCCAAGTTTCGGCAGGGGCTGGCTACACCTTC CASSQVSAGAGYTF
TRBJ1-5 NA NA TRBV3-1/TRBV3-2 TGTGCCAGCAGCCAAGTGTCAGGGTCCAATCAGCCCCAGCATTTT CASSQVSGSNQPQHF
TRBJ1-5 NA NA TRBV20-1 TGCAGTGCTAGTCTGGGCTATAGCAATCAGCCCCAGCATTTT CSASLGYSNQPQHF
TRBJ1-2 NA NA TRBV4-1 TGCGCCAGCAGCCAAGCGGCGGCCCATTATGGTGGCTACACCTTC CASSQAAAHYGGYTF
TRBJ1-6 NA NA TRBV4-1 TGCGCCAGCAGTTCGACTAGCTCCTATAATTCACCCCTCCACTTT CASSSTSSYNSPLHF
TRBJ1-2 TRBD1 NA TRBV6-2/TRBV6-3 TGTGCCAGCAGCTATGGACAGGGCGACTATGGCTACACCTTC CASSYGQGDYGYTF
TRBJ2-3 NA NA TRBV5-6 TGTGCCAGCAGCTTGGTAACCACAGATACGCAGTATTTT CASSLVTTDTQYF
TRBJ2-7 NA NA TRBV5-1 TGCGCCAGCAGCACACTCGCGGGCCATTCCTACGAGCAGTACTTC CASSTLAGHSYEQYF
TRBJ1-2 TRBD1 NA TRBV9 TGTGCCAGCAGCGGCAAACAGGGGCCTGGCTACACCTTC CASSGKQGPGYTF
TRBJ2-2 NA NA TRBV5-4 TGTGCCAGCAGCTTGGCGGTGGCAGCCAATCCGCCCGGGGAGCTGTTTTTT CASSLAVAANPPGELFF
TRBJ2-1 NA NA TRBV4-1 TGCGCCAGCAGCCGGGCCTGGGACTCCAACGAGGGGGAGCAGTTCTTC CASSRAWDSNEGEQFF
TRBJ1-2 NA NA TRBV20-1 TGCAGTGCTAGTGTCTGGAGCCAGACCGATGGCTACACCTTC CSASVWSQTDGYTF
TRBJ1-1 NA NA TRBV11-2 TGTGCCAGCAGCTTAGTTACCGGGAACACTGAAGCTTTCTTT CASSLVTGNTEAFF
TRBJ2-6 TRBD1 NA TRBV15 TGTGCCACCAGCAGAGGTAGGGGACAGGGGGCGAAAGGGGCCAACGTCCTGACTTTC CATSRGRGQGAKGANVLTF
TRBJ1-1 NA NA TRBV12-3/TRBV12-4 TGTGCCAGCAGTTTGGGGGGGGACACTGAAGCTTTCTTT CASSLGGDTEAFF
TRBJ1-2 NA NA TRBV19 TGTGCCAGCGAAAGTAACTATGGCTACACCTTC CASESNYGYTF
TRBJ2-1 TRBD2 once TRBV5-1 TGCGCCAGCAGCGGAGCGGGGGGGTACAGTGAGCAGTTCTTC CASSGAGGYSEQFF
TRBJ1-2 NA NA TRBV30 TGTGCCTACAGACAGGAGGGTTGGTATGGCTACACCTTC CAYRQEGWYGYTF